This TCR beta chain was identified during a study of cytomegalovirus exposure and HLA in healthy donors. V was pared by 2 bases and J by 3 bases, with 13 bases of the junction left unmatched. The CDR3 runs 17 residues. Looked up from germline, CDR1 is LGHNT and CDR2 is FRNRAP. PCR was performed using 60 Vbeta and 13 Jbeta primers. Sequencing was performed with immunoSEQ multiplex PCR; in TCRdb, only in-frame clones are kept and a portion is missing. Here the sample spans 100,000 to 150,000 clones, over 80% being singletons. A note on this clone: Its antigen is not identified.

The study, taken as a whole, reports: About 90% or about 30% of the time was how often most TCR beta V segments were productive, according to an earlier analysis.

Sample: PBMCs. The chain employs TRBV12-5 and TRBJ2-7; 7 bases fit TRBD1. This receptor was obtained from a man younger than 40 in good health and CMV-seronegative. The CDR3 DNA sequence: TGTGCTAGTGGTTTGATCCCCGAGGGGGCGCACCGCTACGAGCAGTACTTC. Translating gives CASGLIPEGAHRYEQYF.